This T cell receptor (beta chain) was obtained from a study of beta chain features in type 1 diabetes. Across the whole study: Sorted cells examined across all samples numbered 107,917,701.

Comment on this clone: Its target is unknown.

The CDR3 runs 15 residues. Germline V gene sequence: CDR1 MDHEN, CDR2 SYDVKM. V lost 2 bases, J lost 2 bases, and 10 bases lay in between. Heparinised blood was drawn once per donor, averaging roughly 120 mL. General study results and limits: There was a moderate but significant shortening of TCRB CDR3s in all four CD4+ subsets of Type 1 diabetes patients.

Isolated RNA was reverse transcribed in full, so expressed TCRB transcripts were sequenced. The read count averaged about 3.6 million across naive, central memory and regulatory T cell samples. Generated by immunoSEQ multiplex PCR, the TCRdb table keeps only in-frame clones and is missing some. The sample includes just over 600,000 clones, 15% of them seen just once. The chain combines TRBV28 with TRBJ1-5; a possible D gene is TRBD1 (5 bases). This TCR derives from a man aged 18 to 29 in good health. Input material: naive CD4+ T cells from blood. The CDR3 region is CASSLHETGNQPQHF. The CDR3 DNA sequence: TGTGCCAGCAGTTTACATGAGACAGGCAATCAGCCCCAGCATTTT.